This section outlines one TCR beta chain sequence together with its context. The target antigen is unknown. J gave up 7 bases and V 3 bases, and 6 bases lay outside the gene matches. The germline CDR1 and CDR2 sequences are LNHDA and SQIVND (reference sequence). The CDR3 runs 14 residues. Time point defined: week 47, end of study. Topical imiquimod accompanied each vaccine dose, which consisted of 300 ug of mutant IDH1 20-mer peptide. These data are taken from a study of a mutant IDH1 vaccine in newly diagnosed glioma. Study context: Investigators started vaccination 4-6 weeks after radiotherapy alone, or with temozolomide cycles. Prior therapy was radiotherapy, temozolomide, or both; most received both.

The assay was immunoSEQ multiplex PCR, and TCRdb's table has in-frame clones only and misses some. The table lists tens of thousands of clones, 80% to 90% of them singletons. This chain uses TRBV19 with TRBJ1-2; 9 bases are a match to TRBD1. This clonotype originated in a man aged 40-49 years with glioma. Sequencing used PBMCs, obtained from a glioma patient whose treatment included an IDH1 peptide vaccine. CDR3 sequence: CASSIDRGSSGYTF. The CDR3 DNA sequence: TGTGCCAGTAGTATTGACAGGGGGTCTTCTGGCTACACCTTC.